The 18 T cell receptor beta chains listed next were all sequenced from one sample in a study of memory CD4+ T cells and cytomegalovirus serostatus. Single viable CD3+CD4+CD8-CD45RO+ cells were sorted as the memory CD4+ T cells. Using immunoSEQ multiplex PCR, the repertoire was profiled, and TCRdb retains in-frame clones only, with some absent. The profile covers some 52,000 clones, with 65% to 80% appearing a single time and roughly 1.4% taken by the ten largest. The sequenced material came from memory CD4+ T cells from blood. These receptor sequences come from an adult in good health and CMV-seropositive.

This clone was observed once. The chain uses TRBV5-1 and TRBJ2-5; 13 bases are a match to TRBD2. From germline, CDR1 is SGHRS and CDR2 YFSETQ. With 5 bases clipped from V and 4 bases from J, the junction kept 5 bases outside the gene matches. The CDR3 is 15 residues long. CDR3 amino acids: CASRGGLAGVETQYF. CDR3 DNA sequence: TGCGCCAGCAGGGGCGGACTAGCGGGAGTAGAGACCCAGTACTTC.

The chain has TRBV7-2 and TRBJ2-3; 7 bases are a match to TRBD1. The J segment lost 5 bases and the V segment lost 5 bases, leaving 10 bases of the junction unmatched. Per germline, CDR1 SGHTA and CDR2 FQGNSA. The CDR3 covers 15 residues. CDR3: CASSPRQGRKDTQYF. In DNA form, the CDR3 reads TGTGCCAGCAGCCCGAGACAGGGCCGTAAAGATACGCAGTATTTT.

The V and J genes are TRBV5-1 and TRBJ2-1; 12 positions match TRBD2. Germline-derived CDR1 and CDR2 are SGHRS and YFSETQ. This CDR3 has 15 amino acids. V was pared by 0 bases and J by 7 bases, with 2 bases of the junction left unmatched. This CDR3 is CASSLGTSGENEQFF. In DNA form, the CDR3 reads TGCGCCAGCAGCTTGGGGACTAGCGGGGAGAATGAGCAGTTCTTC.

V usage is TRBV5-3 and J usage is TRBJ2-7, with D unclear. TRBV5-3 is an open reading frame, and its role is uncertain. Trimming stripped 9 bases from V and 2 bases from J, with 0 bases between. The length of the CDR3 is 8 residues. The CDR3 DNA reads TGTGCCACCTACGAGCAGTACTTC. This encodes CATYEQYF.

This clone is medium-sized within its sample. The chain carries TRBV29-1 and TRBJ2-5; D is undetermined. From germline, CDR1 is SQVTM and CDR2 ANQGSEA. V lost 4 bases and J 1 base, leaving 7 bases between the germline ends. CDR3 length: 12 amino acids. The CDR3: CSVAEPQETQYF. The CDR3 nucleotides are TGCAGCGTTGCAGAGCCCCAAGAGACCCAGTACTTC.

Comments on this clone: The same CDR3 can be traced to other DNA sequences in this sample. The chain joins TRBV18 to TRBJ2-6; D may correspond to TRBD1 or TRBD2 (6 bases each). V lost 6 bases to trimming and J lost 4 bases, with 16 bases between them. This CDR3 is built from 16 residues. Looked up from germline, CDR1 is KGHSH and CDR2 is LQKENI. CDR3 loop: CASSPRGGQGANVLTF. CDR3 DNA sequence: TGTGCCAGCTCCCCGAGAGGGGGGCAAGGGGCCAACGTCCTGACTTTC. Combining the CDR3 with reference TRBV18 and TRBJ2-6 gives the whole variable domain NAGVMQNPRHLVRRRGQEARLRCSPMKGHSHVYWYRQLPEEGLKFMVYLQKENIIDESGMPKERFSAEFPKEGPSILRIQQVVRGDSAAYFCASSPRGGQGANVLTFGAGSRLTVL.

This clone turned up a few times. The rearrangement links TRBV28 to TRBJ2-1; D may be TRBD1 or TRBD2 (6 bases each). The germline gives CDR1 MDHEN, CDR2 SYDVKM. This CDR3 is 16 amino acids long. V lost 1 base and J 7 bases, leaving 17 bases between the germline ends. CDR3: CASSLSHGGRWNEQFF. The CDR3 coding sequence is TGTGCCAGCAGTTTATCCCACGGGGGCCGGTGGAATGAGCAGTTCTTC.

The chain recombines TRBV6-6 with TRBJ1-5; 10 nucleotides line up with TRBD1. The germline V gene encodes CDR1 MNHNY and CDR2 SVGAGI (reference sequence). Trimming cost V 7 bases and J 7 bases; bases outside gene matches: 7. This CDR3 is 14 amino acids long. CDR3 sequence reads: CASIRQGAEQPQHF. The DNA of the CDR3 is TGTGCCAGCATCAGACAGGGGGCCGAGCAGCCCCAGCATTTT.

This rearrangement joins TRBV7-3 to TRBJ1-1; unclear D gene. Trimming shortened V by 5 bases and J by 4 bases, and 11 bases separated the two germline ends. The germline CDR1 and CDR2 sequences are SGHTA and FQGTGA. The CDR3 is made up of 13 amino acids. The CDR3 DNA reads as TGTGCCAGCAGCCGGTCCACGAGCACTGAAGCTTTCTTT. Its protein product is CASSRSTSTEAFF.

As regards this clone: Mismatch with germline at one junction end may stem from a read error. V is TRBV30 and J is TRBJ2-5; 11 nucleotides agree with TRBD2. The CDR3 loop spans 15 amino acids. CDR1 is GTSNPN and CDR2 is SVGIG in the germline V gene (reference sequence). The CDR3 region has the DNA TGTACCTGGAGGGCCGGGACTAGCGGCCAAGAGACCCAGTACTTC. It is translated as CTWRAGTSGQETQYF.

To note about this clone: This specimen includes other DNA sequences encoding the same CDR3. This chain links TRBV5-1 with TRBJ1-4; no clear D gene. CDR3 size: 14 residues. The germline V and J ends were trimmed by 3 bases and 0 bases, with 6 bases remaining between them. Germline V lookup: CDR1 SGHRS, CDR2 YFSETQ. In DNA, the CDR3 is TGCGCCAGCAGCTCGAGATCAACTAATGAAAAACTGTTTTTT. Protein product: CASSSRSTNEKLFF.

The rearrangement joins TRBV6-4 to TRBJ2-7, with 7 bases matching TRBD1. Germline CDR1 reads MRHNA; CDR2 reads SNTAGT. This CDR3 comprises 17 residues. Trimming at V came to 0 bases and at J to 3 bases, leaving 11 bases not matched to a gene. CDR3 protein: CASSDSPRDSHNYEQYF. In DNA, the CDR3 is TGTGCCAGCAGTGACTCCCCCCGGGACAGTCACAACTACGAGCAGTACTTC.

The gene calls are TRBV18 and TRBJ1-2; 7 bases match TRBD1. V lost 0 bases, J lost 2 bases, and 0 bases stayed unmatched. Germline V gives CDR1 KGHSH, CDR2 LQKENI. This CDR3 comprises 14 residues. CDR3 DNA sequence: TGTGCCAGCTCACCACCGGGACAGAACTATGGCTACACCTTC. Translation: CASSPPGQNYGYTF.

V and J are TRBV7-9 and TRBJ1-3; 9 nucleotides agree with TRBD1. The J segment lost 2 bases and the V segment lost 5 bases, leaving 1 base of the junction unmatched. The CDR3 totals 14 residues. The germline V gene encodes CDR1 SEHNR and CDR2 FQNEAQ (reference sequence). CDR3 sequence: CASSRTGAGNTIYF. DNA of the CDR3: TGTGCCAGCAGCAGGACAGGGGCTGGAAACACCATATATTTT.

This clone was observed a few times. The chain employs TRBV28 and TRBJ1-3, with 7 bases that match TRBD1. The CDR3 runs to 15 residues. V was clipped by 5 bases and J by 0 bases; unmatched bases: 4. The germline gives CDR1 MDHEN, CDR2 SYDVKM. CDR3 region: CASSGQDRSGNTIYF. The CDR3 DNA is TGTGCCAGCAGTGGACAGGACCGCTCTGGAAACACCATATATTTT.

The rearrangement uses TRBV2 and TRBJ2-7; no clear D. Germline values: CDR1 SNHLY, CDR2 FYNNEI. Trimming took 6 bases from V and 1 from J, leaving 13 bases between them. The CDR3 extends over 14 amino acids. CDR3 sequence (DNA): TGTGCCAGCAGGTACCACGGAACTTCCTACGAGCAGTACTTC. Translated, it gives CASRYHGTSYEQYF.

This clone was detected once. J is TRBJ2-7 and V is TRBV18, with 7 bases aligning to TRBD1. The CDR3 runs to 15 residues. The germline V gene encodes CDR1 KGHSH and CDR2 LQKENI. Unmatched junction bases numbered 11, after V lost 3 bases and J lost 6 bases. The CDR3 sequence is CASSPRGPGTAEQYF. The CDR3 nucleotides read TGTGCCAGCTCACCTCGTGGCCCGGGGACAGCCGAGCAGTACTTC.

The chain uses TRBV9 and TRBJ1-6; no definite D call. The CDR3 runs to 12 residues. Germline CDR1 is SGDLS and CDR2 is YYNGEE. V was clipped by 3 bases and J by 10 bases, with 8 bases between them. The CDR3 loop reads CASSGPQSPLHF. The CDR3 nucleotides read TGTGCCAGCAGCGGGCCTCAGTCACCCCTCCACTTT. Full variable domain (outside the CDR3, taken from reference TRBV9 and TRBJ1-6): DSGVTQTPKHLITATGQRVTLRCSPRSGDLSVYWYQQSLDQGLQFLIQYYNGEERAKGNILERFSAQQFPDLHSELNLSSLELGDSALYFCASSGPQSPLHFGNGTRLTVT.